The 16 T cell receptor beta chains below come from one sample, sequenced in a study of blood T cell repertoires in COVID-19. Some clones are missing from TCRdb's copy, which holds only in-frame ones; the method was immunoSEQ multiplex PCR. This table has about 160,000 clones, around four fifths appearing once. Sequenced: PBMCs or T cells enriched from blood (not recorded which). These receptors originate from a man in his fifties who had recovered from COVID-19.

This clone was observed a few times. The chain links TRBV14 to TRBJ2-1; D not certain. Trimming cost V 0 bases and J 9 bases, with 9 bases left between them. CDR1 and CDR2 from the germline V gene are SGHDN and FVKESK. The CDR3 contains 13 residues. Here the CDR3 reads CASSQDPFPEQFF. CDR3 nucleotides: TGTGCCAGCAGCCAAGATCCATTTCCTGAGCAGTTCTTC.

This chain uses TRBV2 with TRBJ2-7; D perhaps matches TRBD1 (6 bases). Per the germline V gene, CDR1 is SNHLY and CDR2 is FYNNEI. The CDR3 loop spans 14 amino acids. Trimming pared 2 bases from V and 2 bases from J, leaving 10 bases between. The CDR3 sequence is CASSEQGRAYEQYF. DNA of the CDR3: TGTGCCAGCAGTGAACAGGGGCGCGCCTACGAGCAGTACTTC.

The chain carries TRBV29-1 and TRBJ1-1; D uncertain. V was pared by 7 bases and J by 4 bases, with 13 bases between. The CDR3 contains 12 residues. The germline V gene has CDR1 SQVTM and CDR2 ANQGSEA. CDR3 sequence reads: CSAQRESTEAFF. For the CDR3, the DNA is TGCAGCGCTCAGAGGGAGAGCACTGAAGCTTTCTTT.

V gene TRBV29-1 combines with J gene TRBJ2-2, with no clear D. Germline V CDR1 and CDR2: SQVTM, ANQGSEA. The V end was cut by 3 bases, the J end by 2 bases, with 7 bases between. There are 13 residues in the CDR3. The CDR3 region is CSVDPLNTGELFF. CDR3 sequence (DNA): TGCAGCGTTGACCCCCTTAACACCGGGGAGCTGTTTTTT.

V gene TRBV27 combines with J gene TRBJ1-3; D call uncertain. This CDR3 comprises 13 residues. Trimming took off 2 bases at V and 8 bases at J, with 10 bases between the two ends. The germline CDR1 and CDR2 sequences are MNHEY and SMNVEV (reference sequence). Written as DNA, the CDR3 is TGTGCCAGCAGTTTAAGAGGTTCTGACACCATATATTTT. Its translation is CASSLRGSDTIYF.

The V gene is TRBV6-1, the J gene TRBJ2-1; the D is unclear. CDR1 is MNHNS, CDR2 SASEGT, per germline. Trimming shortened V by 1 base and J by 13 bases, and 11 bases separated the two germline ends. The CDR3 extends over 12 amino acids. In DNA, the CDR3 is TGTGCCAGCAGTGAAGACACCCCAAGACAGTTCTTC. Its translation is CASSEDTPRQFF.

This clone showed up just once. The CDR3 sequence is CASSYSITGGISPLHF. The CDR3 DNA reads as TGTGCCAGCAGTTACTCGATTACAGGGGGTATATCACCCCTCCACTTT. The V and J genes are TRBV6-5 and TRBJ1-6; 8 bases are shared with TRBD1. V lost 0 bases to trimming and J lost 10 bases; unmatched junction nucleotides: 8. This CDR3 has 16 amino acids. CDR1 is MNHEY, CDR2 SVGAGI, per germline.

The V call is TRBV4-1, the J call TRBJ2-2; D remains unclear. V lost 1 base to trimming and J lost 6 bases, with 15 bases between them. Germline assignment: CDR1 MGHRA and CDR2 YSYEKL. The CDR3 has 16 amino acids. CDR3 in DNA: TGCGCCAGCAGCCAAGGGCCTCAATCGATTGCCGGGGAGCTGTTTTTT. It translates to CASSQGPQSIAGELFF.

This clone was seen just once. The CDR3, as DNA: TGTGCCAGCAGCCAAGCCGGGACAGCACTCTATGGCTACACCTTC. This translates into CASSQAGTALYGYTF. The chain links TRBV3-1 (or the pseudogene TRBV3-2) to TRBJ1-2; 7 nucleotides agree with TRBD1. Germline V lookup: CDR1 LGHDT, CDR2 YNNKEL (reference sequence). V lost 1 base, J lost 4 bases, and 6 bases stayed unmatched. This CDR3 region has 15 residues.

V gene TRBV18 combines with J gene TRBJ1-5, with a weak D call TRBD1 (5 bases). The length of the CDR3 is 15 residues. Trimming stripped 4 bases from V and 6 bases from J, with 16 bases between. Per germline, CDR1 KGHSH and CDR2 LQKENI. The CDR3 here is CASSLDRGIGQPQHF. The DNA for the CDR3 is TGTGCCAGCTCACTGGACCGGGGGATCGGTCAGCCCCAGCATTTT.

On this clone itself: The same CDR3 is also encoded by other DNA sequences in this sample. The rearrangement joins TRBV19 to TRBJ1-5, with 9 bases that match TRBD1. CDR3 size: 14 residues. Germline assignment: CDR1 LNHDA and CDR2 SQIVND (reference sequence). The V gene end was trimmed by 8 bases and the J gene end by 1 base; junction bases not matched to a gene: 3. CDR3 in DNA: TGTGCCAGTTCGGACAGGGGAAGCAATCAGCCCCAGCATTTT. It yields the protein CASSDRGSNQPQHF.

The rearrangement links TRBV19 to TRBJ1-2; 10 bases are shared with TRBD1. J was trimmed by 3 bases and V by 6 bases; bases with no gene match: 10. The germline V gene encodes CDR1 LNHDA and CDR2 SQIVND (reference sequence). The CDR3 is 16 amino acids. The CDR3 region is CASSPLDRGLDYGYTF. Written as DNA, the CDR3 is TGTGCCAGTAGCCCACTCGACAGGGGGCTTGACTATGGCTACACCTTC.

The chain couples TRBV5-4 to TRBJ1-6; TRBD1 is a possible D gene (6 bases). V was trimmed by 0 bases and J by 2 bases, leaving 6 bases between them. CDR1 and CDR2 (germline): SGHNT, YYREEE (reference sequence). This CDR3 region has 15 residues. Written as DNA, the CDR3 is TGTGCCAGCAGCTTGGAGGGGGCCTATAATTCACCCCTCCACTTT. Protein sequence: CASSLEGAYNSPLHF.

V gene TRBV29-1 combines with J gene TRBJ1-1, with D unclear. With 7 bases removed from V and 0 bases from J, the gap between germline ends came to 12 bases. Germline CDR1 is SQVTM and CDR2 is ANQGSEA. The CDR3 covers 13 residues. The CDR3 here is CSALWQMNTEAFF. The CDR3 nucleotides are TGCAGCGCCCTTTGGCAGATGAACACTGAAGCTTTCTTT. Full variable domain (outside the CDR3, taken from reference TRBV29-1 and TRBJ1-1): SAVISQKPSRDICQRGTSLTIQCQVDSQVTMMFWYRQQPGQSLTLIATANQGSEATYESGFVIDKFPISRPNLTFSTLTVSNMSPEDSSIYLCSALWQMNTEAFFGQGTRLTVV.

The chain's CDR3 is CASSIIYSSYEQYF. Written as DNA, the CDR3 is TGTGCCAGTAGTATAATCTACTCCTCCTACGAGCAGTACTTC. The chain links TRBV19 to TRBJ2-7; no clear D gene. CDR3 length equals 14 residues. Germline CDR1 and CDR2: LNHDA and SQIVND (reference sequence). Trimming pared 2 bases from V and 0 bases from J, leaving 8 bases between.

The chain combines TRBV5-8 with TRBJ2-2; TRBD1 matches 9 bases. Germline lookup yields CDR1 SGHTS and CDR2 YDEGEE. The V and J ends lost 5 bases and 5 bases, in that order; junction bases with no gene match: 10. The CDR3 extends over 16 amino acids. CDR3 amino acids: CASRANRGLNTGELFF. DNA of the CDR3: TGTGCCAGCAGGGCCAACAGGGGGCTTAATACCGGGGAGCTGTTTTTT.